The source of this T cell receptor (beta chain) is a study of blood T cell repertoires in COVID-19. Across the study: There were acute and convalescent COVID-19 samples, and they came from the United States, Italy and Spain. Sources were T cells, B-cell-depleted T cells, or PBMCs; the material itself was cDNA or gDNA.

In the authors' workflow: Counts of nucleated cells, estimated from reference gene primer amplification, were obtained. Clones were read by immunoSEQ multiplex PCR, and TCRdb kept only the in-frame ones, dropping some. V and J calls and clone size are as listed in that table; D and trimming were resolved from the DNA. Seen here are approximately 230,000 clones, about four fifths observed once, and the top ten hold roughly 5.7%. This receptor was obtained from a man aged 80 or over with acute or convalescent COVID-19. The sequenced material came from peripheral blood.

The CDR3 sequence: CASSRFRQNYNEQFF. The CDR3 DNA follows: TGTGCCAGCAGCCGCTTCAGACAGAACTACAATGAGCAGTTCTTC. The chain employs TRBV7-3 and TRBJ2-1; D is perhaps TRBD1 (5 bases). Germline V gene lookup returns CDR1 SGHTA and CDR2 FQGTGA. V shed 5 bases and J shed 3 bases, with 14 bases lying between them. This CDR3 is 15 amino acids long. Filled out from reference TRBV7-3 and TRBJ2-1, the complete variable domain reads GAGVSQTPSNKVTEKGKYVELRCDPISGHTALYWYRQSLGQGPEFLIYFQGTGAADDSGLPNDRFFAVRPEGSVSTLKIQRTERGDSAVYLCASSRFRQNYNEQFFGPGTRLTVL.